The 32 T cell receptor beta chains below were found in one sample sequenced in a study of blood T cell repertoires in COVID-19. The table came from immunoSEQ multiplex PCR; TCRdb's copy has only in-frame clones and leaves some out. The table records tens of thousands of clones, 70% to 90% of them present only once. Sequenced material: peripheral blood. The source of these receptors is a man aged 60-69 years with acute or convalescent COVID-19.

The CDR3 sequence: CASSLDSSRGAYNEQFF. The CDR3 DNA reads TGTGCCAGCAGCTTAGATAGTTCGCGGGGGGCCTACAATGAGCAGTTCTTC. J is TRBJ2-1 and V is TRBV11-2, with 8 bases identical to TRBD2. The CDR3 runs 17 residues. V was clipped by 0 bases and J by 2 bases; unmatched bases: 6. Germline V gene sequence: CDR1 SGHAT, CDR2 FQNNGV.

The DNA for the CDR3 is TGTGCCAGCAGCCAACCAGGTGTCACTGGGGCCAACGTCCTGACTTTC. Translating it yields CASSQPGVTGANVLTF. The chain joins TRBV4-2 to TRBJ2-6; D unresolved. The CDR3 length is 16 residues. Germline CDR1 and CDR2: LGHNA and YNFKEQ. V gave up 2 bases and J gave up 2 bases, with 10 bases separating them.

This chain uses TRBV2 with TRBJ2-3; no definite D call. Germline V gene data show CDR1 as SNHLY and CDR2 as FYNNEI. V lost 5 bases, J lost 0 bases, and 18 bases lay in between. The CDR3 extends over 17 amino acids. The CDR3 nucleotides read TGTGCCAGCAGTCTCCCGGCGTTGAGACAAAGCACAGATACGCAGTATTTT. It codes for CASSLPALRQSTDTQYF.

The CDR3 sequence: CASSVGVTSSGNTIYF. The CDR3 DNA sequence: TGTGCCAGCAGCGTAGGAGTCACGAGCTCTGGAAACACCATATATTTT. The gene calls are TRBV9 and TRBJ1-3; D call uncertain. V shed 0 bases and J shed 0 bases, with 10 bases lying between them. The CDR3 sequence is 16 residues long. The V gene's germline CDR1 is SGDLS and CDR2 YYNGEE.

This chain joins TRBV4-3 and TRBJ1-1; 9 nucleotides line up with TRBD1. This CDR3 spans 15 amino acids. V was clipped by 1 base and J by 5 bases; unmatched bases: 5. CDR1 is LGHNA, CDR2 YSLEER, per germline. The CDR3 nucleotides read TGCGCCAGCAGCCAAGTTGGGACAGGGTGGACTGAAGCTTTCTTT. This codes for CASSQVGTGWTEAFF.

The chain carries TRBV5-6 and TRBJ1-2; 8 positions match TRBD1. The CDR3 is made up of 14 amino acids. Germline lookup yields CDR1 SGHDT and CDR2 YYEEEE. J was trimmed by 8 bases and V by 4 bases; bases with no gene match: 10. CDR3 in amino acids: CASSIWTGMDGYTF. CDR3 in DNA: TGTGCCAGCAGCATATGGACAGGGATGGACGGCTACACCTTC. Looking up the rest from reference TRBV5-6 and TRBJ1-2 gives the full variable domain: DAGVTQSPTHLIKTRGQQVTLRCSPKSGHDTVSWYQQALGQGPQFIFQYYEEEERQRGNFPDRFSGHQFPNYSSELNVNALLLGDSALYLCASSIWTGMDGYTFGSGTRLTVV.

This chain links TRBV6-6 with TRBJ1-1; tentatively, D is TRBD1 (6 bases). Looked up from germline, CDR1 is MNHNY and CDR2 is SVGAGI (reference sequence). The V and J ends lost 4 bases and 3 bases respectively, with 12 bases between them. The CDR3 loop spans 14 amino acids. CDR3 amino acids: CASSSSGADTEAFF. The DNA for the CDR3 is TGTGCCAGCAGTTCCTCAGGGGCAGACACTGAAGCTTTCTTT.

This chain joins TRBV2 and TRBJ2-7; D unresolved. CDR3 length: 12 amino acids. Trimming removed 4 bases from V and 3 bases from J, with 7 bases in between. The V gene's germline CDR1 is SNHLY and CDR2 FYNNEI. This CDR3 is CASSGLGYEQYF. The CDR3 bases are TGTGCCAGCAGTGGACTGGGCTACGAGCAGTACTTC.

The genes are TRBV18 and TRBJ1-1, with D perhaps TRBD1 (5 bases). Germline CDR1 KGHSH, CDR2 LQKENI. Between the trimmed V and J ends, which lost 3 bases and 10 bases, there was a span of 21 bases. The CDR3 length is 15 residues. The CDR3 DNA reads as TGTGCCAGCTCACCGAAGGGGCGCCCCAGTACCGGAGCTTTCTTT. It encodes CASSPKGRPSTGAFF.

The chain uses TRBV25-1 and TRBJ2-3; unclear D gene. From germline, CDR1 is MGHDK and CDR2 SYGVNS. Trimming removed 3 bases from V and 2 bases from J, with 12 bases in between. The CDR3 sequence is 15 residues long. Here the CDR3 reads CASSEREAPTDTQYF. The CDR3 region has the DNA TGTGCCAGCAGTGAGCGAGAGGCTCCCACAGATACGCAGTATTTT. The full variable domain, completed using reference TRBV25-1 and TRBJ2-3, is EADIYQTPRYLVIGTGKKITLECSQTMGHDKMYWYQQDPGMELHLIHYSYGVNSTEKGDLSSESTVSRIRTEHFPLTLESARPSHTSQYLCASSEREAPTDTQYFGPGTRLTVL.

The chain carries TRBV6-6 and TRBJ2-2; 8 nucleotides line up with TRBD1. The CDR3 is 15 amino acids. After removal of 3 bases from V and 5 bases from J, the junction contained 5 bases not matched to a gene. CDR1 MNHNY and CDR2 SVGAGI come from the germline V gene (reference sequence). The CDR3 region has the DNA TGTGCCAGCAGTTATCAGGGGGCAAGGACCGGGGAGCTGTTTTTT. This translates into CASSYQGARTGELFF.

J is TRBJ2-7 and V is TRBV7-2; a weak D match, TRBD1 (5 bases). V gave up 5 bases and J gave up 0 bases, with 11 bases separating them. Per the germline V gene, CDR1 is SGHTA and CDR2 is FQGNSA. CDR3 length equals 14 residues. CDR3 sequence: CASSVGQISYEQYF. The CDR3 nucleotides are TGTGCCAGCAGCGTCGGACAAATCTCCTACGAGCAGTACTTC.

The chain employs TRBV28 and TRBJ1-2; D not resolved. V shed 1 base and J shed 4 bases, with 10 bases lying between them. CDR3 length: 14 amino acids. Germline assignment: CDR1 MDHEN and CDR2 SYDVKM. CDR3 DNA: TGTGCCAGCAGTTTATCCCGGGAACTCTATGGCTACACCTTC. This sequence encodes CASSLSRELYGYTF.

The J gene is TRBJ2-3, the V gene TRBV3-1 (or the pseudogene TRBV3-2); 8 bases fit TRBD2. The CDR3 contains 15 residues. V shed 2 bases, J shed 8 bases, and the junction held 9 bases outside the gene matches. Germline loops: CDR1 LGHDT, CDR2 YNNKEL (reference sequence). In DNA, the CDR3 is TGTGCCAGCAGCCAAAACGGGGGGGTCTCTGGTACGCAGTATTTT. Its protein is CASSQNGGVSGTQYF.

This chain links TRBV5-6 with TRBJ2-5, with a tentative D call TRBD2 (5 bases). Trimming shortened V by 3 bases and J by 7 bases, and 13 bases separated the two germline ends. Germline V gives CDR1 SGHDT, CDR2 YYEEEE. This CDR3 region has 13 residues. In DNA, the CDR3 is TGTGCCAGCAGCTCCGCCGGGGTTGGGACCCAGTACTTC. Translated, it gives CASSSAGVGTQYF.

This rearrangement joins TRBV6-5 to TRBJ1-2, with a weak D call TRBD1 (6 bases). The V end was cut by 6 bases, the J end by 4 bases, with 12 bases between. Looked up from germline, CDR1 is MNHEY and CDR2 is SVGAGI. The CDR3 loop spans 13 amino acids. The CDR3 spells CASRGGGFYGYTF. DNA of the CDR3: TGTGCCAGCAGGGGAGGGGGGTTCTATGGCTACACCTTC.

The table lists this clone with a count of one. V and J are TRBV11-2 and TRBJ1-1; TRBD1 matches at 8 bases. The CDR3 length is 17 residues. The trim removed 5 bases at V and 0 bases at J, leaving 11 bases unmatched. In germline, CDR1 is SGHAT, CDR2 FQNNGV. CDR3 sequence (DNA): TGTGCCAGCAGCCTCCAAAGGACAGGGTATATGAACACTGAAGCTTTCTTT. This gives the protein CASSLQRTGYMNTEAFF.

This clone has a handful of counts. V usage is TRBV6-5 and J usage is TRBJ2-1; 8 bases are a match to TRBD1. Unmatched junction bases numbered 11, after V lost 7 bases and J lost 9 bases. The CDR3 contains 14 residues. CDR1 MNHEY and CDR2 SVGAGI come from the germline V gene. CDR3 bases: TGTGCCAGCATTCGGGACAGGTCCGGCACTGAGCAGTTCTTC. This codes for CASIRDRSGTEQFF.

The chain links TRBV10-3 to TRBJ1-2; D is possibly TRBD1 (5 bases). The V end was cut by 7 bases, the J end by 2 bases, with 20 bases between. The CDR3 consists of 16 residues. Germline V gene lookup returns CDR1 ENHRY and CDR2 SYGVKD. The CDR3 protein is CAITPAGGESNYGYTF. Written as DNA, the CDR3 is TGTGCCATCACCCCTGCCGGGGGGGAATCGAACTATGGCTACACCTTC.

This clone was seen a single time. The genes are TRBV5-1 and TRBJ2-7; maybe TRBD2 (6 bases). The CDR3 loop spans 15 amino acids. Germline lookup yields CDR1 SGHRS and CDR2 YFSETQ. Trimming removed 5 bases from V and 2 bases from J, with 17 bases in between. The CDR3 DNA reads TGCGCCAGCAGACCGTCTTATGCGGGGACCTACGAGCAGTACTTC. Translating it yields CASRPSYAGTYEQYF.

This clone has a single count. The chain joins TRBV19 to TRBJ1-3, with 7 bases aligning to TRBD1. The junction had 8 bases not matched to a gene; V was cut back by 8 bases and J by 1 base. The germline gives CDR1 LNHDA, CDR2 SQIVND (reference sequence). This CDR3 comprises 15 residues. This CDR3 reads CASHSGQASGNTIYF. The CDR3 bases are TGTGCCAGTCACTCAGGACAGGCATCTGGAAACACCATATATTTT. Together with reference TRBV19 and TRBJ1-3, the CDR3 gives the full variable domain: DGGITQSPKYLFRKEGQNVTLSCEQNLNHDAMYWYRQDPGQGLRLIYYSQIVNDFQKGDIAEGYSVSREKKESFPLTVTSAQKNPTAFYLCASHSGQASGNTIYFGEGSWLTVV.

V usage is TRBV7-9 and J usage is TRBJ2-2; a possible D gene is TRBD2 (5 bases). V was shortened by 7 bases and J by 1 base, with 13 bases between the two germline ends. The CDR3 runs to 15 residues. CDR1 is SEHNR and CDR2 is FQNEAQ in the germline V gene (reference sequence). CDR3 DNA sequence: TGTGCCAGCATACCCCGGGCGGGGAACACCGGGGAGCTGTTTTTT. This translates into CASIPRAGNTGELFF.

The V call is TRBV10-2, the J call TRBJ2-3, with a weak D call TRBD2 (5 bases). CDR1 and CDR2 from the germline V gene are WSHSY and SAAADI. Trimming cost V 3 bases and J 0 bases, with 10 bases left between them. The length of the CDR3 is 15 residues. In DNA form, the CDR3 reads TGCGCCAGCAGTGATGGACTCCGGAGCACAGATACGCAGTATTTT. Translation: CASSDGLRSTDTQYF.

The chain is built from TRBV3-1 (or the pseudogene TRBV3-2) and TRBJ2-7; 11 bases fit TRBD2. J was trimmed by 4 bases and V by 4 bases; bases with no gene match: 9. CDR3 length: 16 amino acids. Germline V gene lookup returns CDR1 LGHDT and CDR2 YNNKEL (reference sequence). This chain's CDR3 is CASSLTSGGILYEQYF. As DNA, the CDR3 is TGTGCCAGCAGCCTAACTAGCGGGGGTATCCTATACGAGCAGTACTTC.

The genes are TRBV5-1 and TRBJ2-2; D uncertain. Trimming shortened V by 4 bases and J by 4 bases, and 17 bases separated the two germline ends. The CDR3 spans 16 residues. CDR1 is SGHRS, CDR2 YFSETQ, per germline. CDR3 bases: TGCGCCAGCAGCCCCCAACAGAGAAGAAGCACCGGGGAGCTGTTTTTT. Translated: CASSPQQRRSTGELFF.

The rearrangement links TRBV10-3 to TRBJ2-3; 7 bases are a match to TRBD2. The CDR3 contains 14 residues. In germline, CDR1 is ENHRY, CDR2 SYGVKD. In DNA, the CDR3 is TGTGCGAGCGGGGACCCTGTCCGAACAGATACGCAGTATTTT. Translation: CASGDPVRTDTQYF.

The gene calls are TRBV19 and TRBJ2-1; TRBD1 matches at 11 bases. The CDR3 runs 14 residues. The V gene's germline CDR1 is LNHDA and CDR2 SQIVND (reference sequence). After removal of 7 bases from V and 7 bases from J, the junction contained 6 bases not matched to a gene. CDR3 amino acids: CASIGQGAWNEQFF. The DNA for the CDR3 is TGTGCCAGTATAGGACAGGGGGCATGGAATGAGCAGTTCTTC.

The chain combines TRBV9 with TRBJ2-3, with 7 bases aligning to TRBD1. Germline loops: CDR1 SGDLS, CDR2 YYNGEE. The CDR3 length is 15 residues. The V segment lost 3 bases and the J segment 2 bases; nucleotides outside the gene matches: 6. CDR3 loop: CASSARQGITDTQYF. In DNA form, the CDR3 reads TGTGCCAGCAGCGCCCGACAGGGTATCACAGATACGCAGTATTTT.

The CDR3 bases are TGTGCCAGCAGCCCTGGGACAGTCAGTAACTATGGCTACACCTTC. Its protein is CASSPGTVSNYGYTF. The chain combines TRBV11-2 with TRBJ1-2, with TRBD1 matching over 7 bases. Per germline, CDR1 SGHAT and CDR2 FQNNGV. This CDR3 is built from 15 residues. Trimming at V came to 5 bases and at J to 1 base, leaving 7 bases not matched to a gene.

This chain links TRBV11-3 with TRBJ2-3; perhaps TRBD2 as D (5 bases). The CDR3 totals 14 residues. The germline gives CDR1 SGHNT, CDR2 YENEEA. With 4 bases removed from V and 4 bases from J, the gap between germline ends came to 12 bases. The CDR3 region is CASSSGMVADTQYF. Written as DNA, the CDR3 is TGTGCCAGCAGCTCCGGGATGGTGGCAGATACGCAGTATTTT.

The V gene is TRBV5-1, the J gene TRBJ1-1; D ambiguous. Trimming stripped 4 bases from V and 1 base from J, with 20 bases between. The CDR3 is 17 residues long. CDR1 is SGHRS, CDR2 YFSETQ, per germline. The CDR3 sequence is CASSTGVMGLGNTEAFF. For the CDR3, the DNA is TGCGCCAGCAGCACCGGGGTGATGGGTCTGGGGAACACTGAAGCTTTCTTT.

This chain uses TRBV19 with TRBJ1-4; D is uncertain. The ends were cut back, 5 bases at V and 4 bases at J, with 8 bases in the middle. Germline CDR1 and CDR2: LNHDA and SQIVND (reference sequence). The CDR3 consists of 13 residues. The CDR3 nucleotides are TGTGCCAGTAGTGTCGCCGGTAATGAAAAACTGTTTTTT. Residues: CASSVAGNEKLFF.